The source of this T cell receptor (beta chain) is a study of T cell responses to AZD1222 COVID-19 vaccine. As for the study in general: Timing groups of about 4 and about 12 weeks for second doses were pooled.

Trimming removed 11 bases from V and 0 bases from J, with 16 bases in between. The CDR3 sequence is 14 residues long. From germline, CDR1 is MNHEY and CDR2 SMNVEV (reference sequence). The repertoire was sequenced with immunoSEQ multiplex PCR; TCRdb's copy has only in-frame clones and lacks some. The sample yields about 130,000 clones, 89% seen once. On this clone itself: Its antigen is as yet unknown.

Notes on the study in general: Most donors were white British and more were female, and clonal diversity was possibly underestimated.

The TCR sequence derives from an adult in good health. The sequences come from peripheral blood, collected on day 0 of AZD1222 vaccination. The rearrangement links TRBV27 to TRBJ1-2; a weak D match, TRBD1 (5 bases). This CDR3 is CAAGGTGSNYGYTF. The CDR3 DNA reads TGTGCCGCCGGCGGTACAGGTTCTAACTATGGCTACACCTTC.